Each of the 30 T cell receptor beta chains below was sequenced from the same sample in a study of T cell changes during pregnancy in multiple sclerosis. This table comes from immunoSEQ multiplex PCR, and its TCRdb copy is limited to in-frame clones, with some not included. The sample holds about 42,000 clones, about 85% seen once. Sequencing was performed on CD4+ T cells from peripheral blood mononuclear cells, taken after pregnancy. These receptors came from a female donor with multiple sclerosis, enrolled in a pregnancy study.

This chain joins TRBV13 and TRBJ2-7, with 13 bases matching TRBD2. CDR3 length equals 16 residues. The germline V gene has CDR1 PRHDT and CDR2 FYEKMQ (reference sequence). The junction had 9 bases not matched to a gene; V was cut back by 5 bases and J by 5 bases. The CDR3 sequence: CASSRYGTSGEDEQYF. The CDR3 nucleotides read TGTGCCAGCAGCCGATACGGGACTAGCGGGGAAGACGAGCAGTACTTC.

The chain couples TRBV5-1 to TRBJ2-5, with 7 bases aligning to TRBD1. With V trimmed by 4 bases and J by 1 base, 13 bases remained unmatched. CDR3 length: 17 residues. Germline assignment: CDR1 SGHRS and CDR2 YFSETQ. The CDR3 spells CASSETQGRDGQETQYF. In DNA form, the CDR3 reads TGCGCCAGCAGCGAGACACAGGGGCGAGACGGCCAAGAGACCCAGTACTTC.

The DNA for the CDR3 is TGTGCCAGCAGCGTAGGGCAAATGAACACTGAAGCTTTCTTT. This gives the protein CASSVGQMNTEAFF. The chain is built from TRBV9 and TRBJ1-1; no reliable D call. The CDR3 runs 14 residues. Germline V gene sequence: CDR1 SGDLS, CDR2 YYNGEE. V dropped 0 bases and J dropped 0 bases, with 6 bases sitting between them.

V usage is TRBV18 and J usage is TRBJ2-2, with TRBD1 matching over 9 bases. Trimming removed 6 bases from V and 3 bases from J; junction bases left unmatched: 5. This CDR3 region has 15 residues. CDR1 and CDR2 from the germline V gene are KGHSH and LQKENI. This CDR3 reads CASSAGTGYTGELFF. The CDR3 coding sequence is TGTGCCAGCTCGGCCGGGACAGGGTACACCGGGGAGCTGTTTTTT.

This rearrangement joins TRBV5-4 to TRBJ1-1, with TRBD1 matching over 8 bases. This CDR3 contains 15 residues. Germline assignment: CDR1 SGHNT and CDR2 YYREEE (reference sequence). V gave up 3 bases and J gave up 3 bases; unmatched junction bases: 7. CDR3 bases: TGTGCCAGCAGCTCCTCAGGGGGCGGCCACACTGAAGCTTTCTTT. It codes for CASSSSGGGHTEAFF.

The chain is built from TRBV18 and TRBJ1-1, with D perhaps TRBD1 (5 bases). The V gene's germline CDR1 is KGHSH and CDR2 LQKENI. The CDR3 has 14 amino acids. V was pared by 1 base and J by 4 bases, with 10 bases between. CDR3 sequence: CASSPLREGTEAFF. The CDR3 DNA reads TGTGCCAGCTCACCACTCAGGGAGGGCACTGAAGCTTTCTTT.

The chain has TRBV9 and TRBJ2-2, with 8 bases fitting TRBD1. Germline V gene data show CDR1 as SGDLS and CDR2 as YYNGEE. This CDR3 region has 14 residues. J gave up 5 bases and V 3 bases, and 3 bases lay outside the gene matches. The CDR3 nucleotides are TGTGCCAGCAGCGCAGGGGGCTGGACCGGGGAGCTGTTTTTT. Protein product: CASSAGGWTGELFF.

This clone was seen a single time. The chain is built from TRBV19 and TRBJ2-2; the match to TRBD2 covers 10 bases. The CDR3 contains 16 residues. With V trimmed by 2 bases and J by 6 bases, 6 bases remained unmatched. The germline gives CDR1 LNHDA, CDR2 SQIVND (reference sequence). The CDR3 region has the DNA TGTGCCAGTAGTATAACGAGCGGGGGGGCTGCCGGGGAGCTGTTTTTT. This codes for CASSITSGGAAGELFF.

The chain carries TRBV7-2 and TRBJ1-6; D remains ambiguous. V lost 2 bases and J 7 bases, leaving 12 bases between the germline ends. CDR3 size: 15 residues. The V gene's germline CDR1 is SGHTA and CDR2 FQGNSA. In DNA form, the CDR3 reads TGTGCCAGCAGCTTATACCAGACTTCGAATTCACCCCTCCACTTT. Its translation: CASSLYQTSNSPLHF.

The chain uses TRBV4-1 and TRBJ1-4; D gene unclear. The germline V gene encodes CDR1 MGHRA and CDR2 YSYEKL. V lost 5 bases and J lost 3, with 16 bases in between. This CDR3 contains 16 residues. CDR3 in DNA: TGCGCCAGCAGCTCCACCGGAGGGAACGCTAATGAAAAACTGTTTTTT. Translation gives CASSSTGGNANEKLFF.

J is TRBJ2-1 and V is TRBV12-5, with TRBD2 as a possible D gene (5 bases). V lost 0 bases to trimming and J lost 3 bases, with 18 bases between them. The CDR3 is 18 residues long. CDR1 is LGHNT, CDR2 FRNRAP, per germline. The CDR3 region is CASGLVMDGEILYNEQFF. CDR3 nucleotide sequence: TGTGCTAGTGGTTTGGTAATGGATGGGGAGATCCTCTACAATGAGCAGTTCTTC.

This chain joins TRBV10-3 and TRBJ2-1; 9 nucleotides align to TRBD2. Germline V gene sequence: CDR1 ENHRY, CDR2 SYGVKD. V trimming: 3 bases; J trimming: 6 bases; junction bases outside the gene matches: 18. The CDR3 covers 19 residues. In DNA, the CDR3 is TGTGCCATCAGTGATCGGAGAGGCGGGGGGGCCGTAGGCCCCAATGAGCAGTTCTTC. This encodes CAISDRRGGGAVGPNEQFF.

The sample holds one count of this clone. This chain joins TRBV11-2 and TRBJ1-1, with no clear D. Deletions cut 6 bases from V and 3 bases from J, with 14 bases between. This CDR3 is built from 14 residues. The germline gives CDR1 SGHAT, CDR2 FQNNGV. The CDR3 sequence: CASSLTNRDTEAFF. For the CDR3, the DNA is TGTGCCAGCAGTTTAACGAACCGGGACACTGAAGCTTTCTTT.

This clone is deemed medium-sized. This sequence joins TRBV2 and TRBJ1-6, with 7 bases that match TRBD1. The V gene's germline CDR1 is SNHLY and CDR2 FYNNEI. Germline trimming cut 10 bases from V and 8 bases from J; bases unmatched to any gene: 5. The length of the CDR3 is 12 residues. The CDR3 region is CAISDRYSPLHF. The DNA for the CDR3 is TGTGCCATTTCGGACAGGTATTCACCCCTCCACTTT.

The chain couples TRBV11-2 to TRBJ1-1, with a tentative D call TRBD1 (5 bases). The CDR3 is made up of 14 amino acids. CDR1 is SGHAT, CDR2 FQNNGV, per germline. The V and J ends lost 5 bases and 2 bases respectively, with 12 bases between them. The CDR3 protein is CASSHDRHNTEAFF. DNA of the CDR3: TGTGCCAGCAGCCACGACAGACACAACACTGAAGCTTTCTTT.

The chain uses TRBV5-1 and TRBJ1-4, with D possibly being TRBD1 (5 bases). V lost 2 bases and J 2 bases, leaving 7 bases between the germline ends. Germline CDR1 and CDR2: SGHRS and YFSETQ. CDR3 length: 14 residues. The CDR3 coding sequence is TGCGCCAGCAGCTTTCGGGGGACTAATGAAAAACTGTTTTTT. Translating gives CASSFRGTNEKLFF.

The chain recombines TRBV7-2 with TRBJ1-5; 10 bases are a match to TRBD1. V lost 5 bases and J lost 8; bases outside the gene matches: 21. CDR1 and CDR2 (germline): SGHTA, FQGNSA. CDR3 length: 19 amino acids. The CDR3 loop reads CASSPSSTRTGGRFEPQHF. For the CDR3, the DNA is TGTGCCAGCAGCCCAAGCTCCACCCGGACAGGGGGACGGTTTGAGCCCCAGCATTTT.

The chain employs TRBV10-3 and TRBJ1-1; 9 bases are shared with TRBD1. The CDR3 sequence is 15 residues long. The V gene end was trimmed by 5 bases and the J gene end by 5 bases; junction bases not matched to a gene: 9. Germline V gives CDR1 ENHRY, CDR2 SYGVKD. The CDR3 nucleotides are TGTGCCATCAGTCCCGGGACAGGGTTGGGTACTGAAGCTTTCTTT. This sequence encodes CAISPGTGLGTEAFF.

The chain couples TRBV2 to TRBJ2-7; TRBD2 matches 13 bases. CDR1 is SNHLY, CDR2 FYNNEI, per germline. Unmatched junction bases numbered 4, after V lost 5 bases and J lost 3 bases. The CDR3 contains 15 residues. DNA for the CDR3: TGTGCCAGCAGTAAGGGACTAGCGGGGATCTACGAGCAGTACTTC. Its protein is CASSKGLAGIYEQYF. The full variable domain, its missing parts supplied by reference TRBV2 and TRBJ2-7, is EPEVTQTPSHQVTQMGQEVILRCVPISNHLYFYWYRQILGQKVEFLVSFYNNEISEKSEIFDDQFSVERPDGSNFTLKIRSTKLEDSAMYFCASSKGLAGIYEQYFGPGTRLTVT.

The chain carries TRBV18 and TRBJ1-3; D is unclear. In germline, CDR1 is KGHSH, CDR2 LQKENI. The CDR3 length is 15 residues. Trimming removed 1 base from V and 0 bases from J, with 7 bases in between. CDR3 bases: TGTGCCAGCTCACCACAGGGAGTCTCTGGAAACACCATATATTTT. Residues: CASSPQGVSGNTIYF. Based on the CDR3 plus reference TRBV18 and TRBJ1-3, the full variable domain is NAGVMQNPRHLVRRRGQEARLRCSPMKGHSHVYWYRQLPEEGLKFMVYLQKENIIDESGMPKERFSAEFPKEGPSILRIQQVVRGDSAAYFCASSPQGVSGNTIYFGEGSWLTVV.

V and J are TRBV6-5 and TRBJ2-7; 10 nucleotides align to TRBD1. This CDR3 region has 14 residues. CDR1 and CDR2 from the germline V gene are MNHEY and SVGAGI. Trimming removed 6 bases from V and 4 bases from J; junction bases left unmatched: 6. In DNA, the CDR3 is TGTGCCAGCAGCCTGGACAGGGGGATGTACGAGCAGTACTTC. Its translation is CASSLDRGMYEQYF.

The genes are TRBV10-3 and TRBJ2-2, with TRBD2 as a possible D gene (5 bases). This CDR3 has 15 amino acids. V was pared by 6 bases and J by 5 bases, with 16 bases between. Germline assignment: CDR1 ENHRY and CDR2 SYGVKD. This CDR3 reads CAISEGSGWTGELFF. The CDR3 DNA reads as TGTGCCATCAGCGAGGGATCCGGGTGGACCGGGGAGCTGTTTTTT.

The J gene is TRBJ2-2, the V gene TRBV4-3; a possible D gene is TRBD2 (7 bases). The CDR3 totals 16 residues. Trimming took 0 bases from V and 5 from J, leaving 13 bases between them. CDR1 and CDR2 from the germline V gene are LGHNA and YSLEER. The CDR3 DNA sequence: TGCGCCAGCAGCCAAGAAGGGGGGGCGGGAACCGGGGAGCTGTTTTTT. Translation: CASSQEGGAGTGELFF.

The chain joins TRBV5-6 to TRBJ2-7, with D possibly matching TRBD2 (6 bases). Germline V CDR1 and CDR2: SGHDT, YYEEEE. The CDR3 loop spans 15 amino acids. Trimming took 0 bases from V and 7 from J, leaving 17 bases between them. Written as DNA, the CDR3 is TGTGCCAGCAGCTTGGTGGGCGGGGATTTGGGGGAGCAGTACTTC. The encoded protein is CASSLVGGDLGEQYF.

CDR3 nucleotides: TGCAGCGTTTCCAGGGGAAATAAGGATACGCAGTATTTT. Translating it yields CSVSRGNKDTQYF. V gene TRBV29-1 combines with J gene TRBJ2-3, with D possibly being TRBD1 (6 bases). The CDR3 covers 13 residues. Between the trimmed V and J ends, which lost 5 bases and 6 bases, there was a span of 15 bases. Per the germline V gene, CDR1 is SQVTM and CDR2 is ANQGSEA.

The gene calls are TRBV6-6 and TRBJ1-1; no clear D. Germline V gene lookup returns CDR1 MNHNY and CDR2 SVGAGI (reference sequence). Trimming took 2 bases from V and 10 from J, leaving 5 bases between them. CDR3 length: 10 residues. The CDR3 loop is CASSYPGAFF. CDR3 bases: TGTGCCAGCAGTTACCCCGGAGCTTTCTTT.

The genes are TRBV6-5 and TRBJ1-6; tentatively, D is TRBD1 (6 bases). V was clipped by 7 bases and J by 8 bases, with 15 bases between them. The CDR3 runs to 14 residues. Germline V gene lookup returns CDR1 MNHEY and CDR2 SVGAGI. CDR3 residues: CASTQTGGHSPLHF. Here the CDR3 DNA reads TGTGCCAGCACCCAGACAGGCGGGCATTCACCCCTCCACTTT.

The chain combines TRBV11-2 with TRBJ2-1; 9 nucleotides align to TRBD2. The CDR3 spans 19 residues. V shed 4 bases, J shed 4 bases, and the junction held 17 bases outside the gene matches. CDR1 and CDR2 from the germline V gene are SGHAT and FQNNGV. CDR3 sequence (DNA): TGTGCCAGCAGCTCACTAACCCGCTATTGGCGGGGGGGTTACAATGAGCAGTTCTTC. Protein sequence: CASSSLTRYWRGGYNEQFF.

The J gene is TRBJ1-6, the V gene TRBV7-8; possibly TRBD1 for D (5 bases). From germline, CDR1 is SGHVS and CDR2 FQNEAQ. This CDR3 spans 15 amino acids. V was trimmed by 1 base and J by 9 bases, leaving 13 bases between them. Here the CDR3 DNA reads TGTGCCAGCAGCTTAGAGGGGCGTGGGATTTCACCCCTCCACTTT. It specifies CASSLEGRGISPLHF. Drawing the rest from reference TRBV7-8 and TRBJ1-6, the complete variable domain is GAGVSQSPRYKVAKRGQDVALRCDPISGHVSLFWYQQALGQGPEFLTYFQNEAQLDKSGLPSDRFFAERPEGSVSTLKIQRTQQEDSAVYLCASSLEGRGISPLHFGNGTRLTVT.

The J gene is TRBJ2-5, the V gene TRBV14; a weak D match, TRBD2 (5 bases). Trimming stripped 6 bases from V and 0 bases from J, with 8 bases between. Germline CDR1 is SGHDN and CDR2 is FVKESK. The length of the CDR3 is 13 residues. The CDR3 spells CASSSGYQETQYF. The CDR3 DNA sequence: TGTGCCAGCAGTTCGGGATACCAAGAGACCCAGTACTTC.